This TCR beta chain is from a study of cytomegalovirus exposure and HLA in healthy donors. Overall study findings and caveats: When presence/absence was analysed, sequencing depth was taken to be roughly uniform across donors.

60 Vbeta and 13 Jbeta primers were used in PCR. Method: immunoSEQ multiplex PCR; TCRdb's copy keeps in-frame clones and lacks some. This sample's table has about 65,000 clones. Comment on this clone: Its antigen is currently unknown.

Germline lookup yields CDR1 SGDLS and CDR2 YYNGEE. V shed 4 bases and J shed 6 bases, with 15 bases lying between them. The CDR3 consists of 14 residues. The sequenced sample consisted of PBMCs. The chain couples TRBV9 to TRBJ2-3, with D possibly TRBD2 on 6 matching bases. The sequence came from a boy younger than 18 in good health and CMV-seronegative. The CDR3 is CASSTGVPPDTQYF. CDR3 nucleotide sequence: TGTGCCAGCAGCACGGGAGTACCGCCGGATACGCAGTATTTT.